The clone carrying this T cell receptor (beta chain) was found many times. Its cognate antigen is unknown. The data stem from a study of T-cell reconstitution after alpha-beta-depleted transplantation in children. Study-level findings and limits: Certain patients had high TCRbeta diversity at day 60, and it came from recipient T cells and thymic progenitors that survived. It was newly produced T cells that mostly accounted for T-cell counts and diversity one year after transplant.

The CDR3 is 19 residues long. The V gene's germline CDR1 is SGHAT and CDR2 FQNNGV. V shed 4 bases, J shed 0 bases, and the junction held 9 bases outside the gene matches. The authors prepared the TCRbeta library with unique molecular identifiers. TCRdb fed the PCR reads into MiXCR, producing one record per CDR3 protein. The data hold roughly 160,000 distinct CDR3 sequences, with over 8.5% observed a single time. The source was PBMCs, collected before TCRalphabeta/CD19-depleted stem cell transplant. The rearrangement links TRBV11-2 to TRBJ2-6; the match to TRBD1 covers 10 bases. This TCR was sampled from a boy aged 2-15 years with acute myeloid leukemia, due to receive a stem cell transplant. The CDR3 loop reads CASSYGTGAKTSGANVLTF. As DNA, the CDR3 is TGTGCCAGCAGCTACGGGACAGGGGCGAAAACCTCTGGGGCCAACGTCCTGACTTTC.